Below, one TCR beta chain is given with its context. Its target is unknown. This sample was included in a study of persistence of HIV-infected CD4 T cells. In the study overall: Anti-CD3/anti-CD28 beads activated more cells than antigen stimulation did.

The study, taken as a whole, reports: Within sorted populations, more oligoclonal TCRs accompanied more oligoclonal proviruses.

Germline trimming cut 0 bases from V and 3 bases from J; bases unmatched to any gene: 11. This CDR3 has 17 amino acids. Germline CDR1 SGHRS, CDR2 YFSETQ. Cells were stimulated nonspecifically with anti-CD3/anti-CD28 magnetic beads. Sorting selected CD4+ T cells upregulating both CD40 ligand and CD69. Inclusion required CMV-positive serology and CD4+ counts above 400 cells/uL. CD8+ T cells were removed from PBMCs prior to stimulation. The libraries were made with immunoSEQ version 4 in survey mode. Only in-frame clones appear in the TCRdb table, and some are missing; sequencing was by immunoSEQ multiplex PCR. The sample holds some 40,000 clones, 91% seen once.

V gene TRBV5-1 combines with J gene TRBJ2-7; 8 bases match TRBD1. The TCR sequence derives from an adult man with HIV who was CMV-seropositive. The input for sequencing was CD4+ T cells sorted from PBMCs after roughly 20-hour stimulation, taken from a patient who received antiretroviral therapy. Here the CDR3 reads CASSLVVQGAVNYEQYF. In nucleotides, the CDR3 is TGCGCCAGCAGCTTGGTAGTCCAGGGGGCCGTCAACTACGAGCAGTACTTC.